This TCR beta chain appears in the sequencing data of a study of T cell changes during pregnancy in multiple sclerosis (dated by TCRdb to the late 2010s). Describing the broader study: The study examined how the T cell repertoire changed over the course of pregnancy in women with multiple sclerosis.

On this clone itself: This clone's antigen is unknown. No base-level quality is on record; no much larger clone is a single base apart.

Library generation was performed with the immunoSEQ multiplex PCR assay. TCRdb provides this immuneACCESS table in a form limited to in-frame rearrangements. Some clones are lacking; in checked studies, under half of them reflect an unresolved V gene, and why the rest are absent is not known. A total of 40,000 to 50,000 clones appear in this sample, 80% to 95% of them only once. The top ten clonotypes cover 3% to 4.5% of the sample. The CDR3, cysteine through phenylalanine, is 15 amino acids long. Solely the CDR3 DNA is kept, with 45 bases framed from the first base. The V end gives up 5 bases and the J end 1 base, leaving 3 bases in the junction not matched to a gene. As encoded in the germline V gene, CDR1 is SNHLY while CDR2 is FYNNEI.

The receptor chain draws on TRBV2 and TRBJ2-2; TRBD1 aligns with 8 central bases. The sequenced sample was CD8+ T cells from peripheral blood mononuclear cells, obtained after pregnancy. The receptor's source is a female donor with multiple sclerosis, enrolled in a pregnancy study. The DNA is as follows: TGTGCCAGCAGTCTCGGGACAGGGAACACCGGGGAGCTGTTTTTT. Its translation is CASSLGTGNTGELFF.